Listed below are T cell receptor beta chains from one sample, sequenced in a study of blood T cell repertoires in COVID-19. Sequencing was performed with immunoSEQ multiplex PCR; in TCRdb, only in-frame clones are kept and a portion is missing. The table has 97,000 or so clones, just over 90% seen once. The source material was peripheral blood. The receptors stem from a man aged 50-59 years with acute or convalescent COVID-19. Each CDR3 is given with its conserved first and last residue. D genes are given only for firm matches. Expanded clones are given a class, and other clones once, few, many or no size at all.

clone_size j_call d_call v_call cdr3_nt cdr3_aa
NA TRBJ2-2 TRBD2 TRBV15 TGTGCCACCAGCAGACATACGGGAGGATTCACCGGGGAGCTGTTTTTT CATSRHTGGFTGELFF
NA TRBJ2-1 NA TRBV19 TGTGCCAGTAGTATGACGGTCGGGCGGGTGCAGTTCTTC CASSMTVGRVQFF
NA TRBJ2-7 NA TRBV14 TGTGCCAGCAGCCAACTGGACAGCCTTTCCTACGAGCAGTACTTC CASSQLDSLSYEQYF
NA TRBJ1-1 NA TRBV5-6 TGTGCCAGCAGCTTGGGGGCCAGGCCGTCCTTGAACACTGAAGCTTTCTTT CASSLGARPSLNTEAFF
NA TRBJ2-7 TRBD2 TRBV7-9 TGTGCCAGCAGCTCCCCTCGGGGTAGCGGGAAATCCTACGAGCAGTACTTC CASSSPRGSGKSYEQYF
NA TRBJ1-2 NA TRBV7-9 TGTGCCAGCAGCTTAGCAAGCGGGGTGTCGGGCTACACCTTC CASSLASGVSGYTF
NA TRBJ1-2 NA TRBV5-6 TGTGCCAGCAGCTTGGCTCGACAACTCAGCTATGGCTACACCTTC CASSLARQLSYGYTF
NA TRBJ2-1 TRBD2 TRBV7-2 TGTGCCAGCAGCTTAGTGGGCGGGAGGAACAATGAGCAGTTCTTC CASSLVGGRNNEQFF
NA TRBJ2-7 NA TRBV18 TGTGCCAGCTCACCACCAACTACAAGTCAGTGGCAGTACTTC CASSPPTTSQWQYF
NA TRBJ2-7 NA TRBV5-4 TGTGCCAGCAGCTTGGGGGTTAGCCTCTACGAGCAGTACTTC CASSLGVSLYEQYF
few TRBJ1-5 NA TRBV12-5 TGTGCTAGTGGTTCCTATCCAGGAGGAGATAGCAATCAGCCCCAGCATTTT CASGSYPGGDSNQPQHF
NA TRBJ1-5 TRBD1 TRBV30 TGTGCCTGGAGTCGGATTCGAGGGGGCTATAGCAATCAGCCCCAGCATTTT CAWSRIRGGYSNQPQHF
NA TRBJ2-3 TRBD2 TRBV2 TGTGCCAGCACGAGGGGTCCCAGCGGGAGGGCCTCGACAGATACGCAGTATTTT CASTRGPSGRASTDTQYF
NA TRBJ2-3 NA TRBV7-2 TGTGCCAGCAGCTTAGGGAGACAGAATACGCAGTATTTT CASSLGRQNTQYF
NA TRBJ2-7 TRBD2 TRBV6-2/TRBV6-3 TGTGCCAGCAGTTACTCGAACGGGGGGGCCTACGAGCAGTACTTC CASSYSNGGAYEQYF
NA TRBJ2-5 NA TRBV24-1 TGTGCCACCTGGGTTGCGGGGGAGACCCAGTACTTC CATWVAGETQYF
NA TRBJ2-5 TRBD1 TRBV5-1 TGCGCCAGCAGCTGGGGACAGGGGGCTTCTGAGACCCAGTACTTC CASSWGQGASETQYF
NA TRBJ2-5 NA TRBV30 TGTGCCTGGAGGGCAGGGGGGGAGACCCAGTACTTC CAWRAGGETQYF
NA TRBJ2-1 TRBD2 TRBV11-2 TGTGCCAGCAGCTTCCGACTAGCGGCCCATGAGCAGTTCTTC CASSFRLAAHEQFF
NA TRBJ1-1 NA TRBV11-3 TGTGCCAGCAGCTTATCCGCCGGTGAAGCTTTCTTT CASSLSAGEAFF
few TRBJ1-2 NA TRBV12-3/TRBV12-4 TGTGCCAGCAGTTTACAGGGGATAAATGGCTACACCTTC CASSLQGINGYTF
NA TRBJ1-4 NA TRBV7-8 TGTGCCAGCAGCTCCGTGAGCATGGGGGCAGTCCTTAATGAAAAACTGTTTTTT CASSSVSMGAVLNEKLFF
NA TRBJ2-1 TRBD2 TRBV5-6 TGTGCCAGCAGCTTGGGACTAGCGGGAGATTTTACCTACAATGAGCAGTTCTTC CASSLGLAGDFTYNEQFF
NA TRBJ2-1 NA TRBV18 TGTGCCAGCTCACCACCGACCATTACGGGGGATGAGCAGTTCTTC CASSPPTITGDEQFF
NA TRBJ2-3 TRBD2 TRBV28 TGTGCCAGCAGTTTATCCTGGGGAGGGAGCACAGATACGCAGTATTTT CASSLSWGGSTDTQYF
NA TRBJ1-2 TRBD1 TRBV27 TGTGCCAGCTCTACAGGGGGCCATGGCTACACCTTC CASSTGGHGYTF
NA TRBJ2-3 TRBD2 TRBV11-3 TGTGCCAGCAGCTCCCGTCTCCGAGCGGGGACCACAGATACGCAGTATTTT CASSSRLRAGTTDTQYF
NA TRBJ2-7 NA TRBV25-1 TGTGCCAGCAGTGCAACAGTCTACGAGCAGTACTTC CASSATVYEQYF
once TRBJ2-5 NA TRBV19 TGTGCCAGCAACCTAGTATACCCCGACGGTTTGTGTGAGACCCAGTACTTC CASNLVYPDGLCETQYF
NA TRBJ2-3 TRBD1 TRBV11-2 TGTGCCAGCAGCTTCGGCAGGGGGCGGGCAGATACGCAGTATTTT CASSFGRGRADTQYF
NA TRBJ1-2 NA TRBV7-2 TGTGCCAGCAGCTTAGGTGCGGGGGACTATGGCTACACCTTC CASSLGAGDYGYTF
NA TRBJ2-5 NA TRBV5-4 TGTGCCAGCAGTTTGGGGGGCTCAGAGACCCAGTACTTC CASSLGGSETQYF
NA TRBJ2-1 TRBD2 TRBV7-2 TGTGCCAGCAGCTTAGGAGCGGGAGCTTCCTACAATGAGCAGTTCTTC CASSLGAGASYNEQFF
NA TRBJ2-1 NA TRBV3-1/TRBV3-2 TGTGCCAGCAGCCACACTAGTGGCGCTGAGCAGTTCTTC CASSHTSGAEQFF
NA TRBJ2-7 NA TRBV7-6 TGTGCCAGCAGCTTAGCGCTGGGCCAATCCTGGCGCGAGCAGTACTTC CASSLALGQSWREQYF
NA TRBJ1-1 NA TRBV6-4 TGTGCCAGCCGGGATAGGGCGGCGAACACTGAAGCTTTCTTT CASRDRAANTEAFF
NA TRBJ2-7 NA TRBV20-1 TGCAGTGTGGACAGCTACGAGCAGTACTTC CSVDSYEQYF
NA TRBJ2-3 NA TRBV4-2 TGTGCCAGCAGCCAAGAACGGAGGGCAGATACGCAGTATTTT CASSQERRADTQYF
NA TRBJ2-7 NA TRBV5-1 TGCGCCAGCAGCCCGGCTGGGGGATGGGGAGGCGAGCAGTACTTC CASSPAGGWGGEQYF
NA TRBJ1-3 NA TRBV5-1 TGCGCCAGCAGCTTGGACAGCCAGACGGGAAACACCATATATTTT CASSLDSQTGNTIYF